This T cell receptor beta chain was captured in a study of control samples from healthy donors and cancer patients. From germline, CDR1 is KGHDR and CDR2 SFDVKD. The germline V and J ends were trimmed by 0 bases and 7 bases, with 8 bases remaining between them. This CDR3 has 13 residues. Clones were sequenced by immunoSEQ multiplex PCR, and TCRdb holds only the in-frame ones, with some missing. The data contain around 140,000 clones, 85% to 95% of them seen just once; the ten biggest clones take up about an eighth. The sequenced material came from blood. The V call is TRBV24-1, the J call TRBJ1-2, with D maybe TRBD1 (5 bases). This receptor was taken from a man aged 35-49 years in good health. Here the CDR3 reads CATSDLRGFGYTF. CDR3 sequence (DNA): TGTGCCACCAGTGATTTGCGGGGGTTTGGCTACACCTTC.